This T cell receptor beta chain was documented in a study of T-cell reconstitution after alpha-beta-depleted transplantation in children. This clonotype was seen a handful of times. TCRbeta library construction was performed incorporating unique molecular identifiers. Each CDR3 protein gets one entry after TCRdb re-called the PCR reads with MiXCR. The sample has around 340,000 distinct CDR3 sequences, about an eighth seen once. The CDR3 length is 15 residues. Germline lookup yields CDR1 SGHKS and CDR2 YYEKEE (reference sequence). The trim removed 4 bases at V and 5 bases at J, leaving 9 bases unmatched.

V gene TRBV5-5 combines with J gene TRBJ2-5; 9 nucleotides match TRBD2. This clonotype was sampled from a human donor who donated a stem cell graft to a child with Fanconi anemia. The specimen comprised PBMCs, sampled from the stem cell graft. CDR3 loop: CASSLGTSWRETQYF. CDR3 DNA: TGTGCCAGCAGCCTTGGGACTAGCTGGAGGGAGACCCAGTACTTC. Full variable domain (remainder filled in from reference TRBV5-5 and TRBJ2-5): DAGVTQSPTHLIKTRGQQVTLRCSPISGHKSVSWYQQVLGQGPQFIFQYYEKEERGRGNFPDRFSARQFPNYSSELNVNALLLGDSALYLCASSLGTSWRETQYFGPGTRLLVL.